This entry lists 5 T cell receptor beta chains sequenced from one sample in a study of shared clonotypes between healthy human individuals. This table comes from immunoSEQ multiplex PCR, and its TCRdb copy is limited to in-frame clones, with some not included. The data contain millions of clones, around 94% of them singletons. The sequencing input was naive CD4+ T cells sorted from blood. Indicated subset: CD45RA+ positively selected. These receptors all stem from a man aged 18 to 29 in good health.

Remarks on this clone: The same CDR3 arises from other DNA sequences in this sample as well. Here the CDR3 reads CASSTDRNQPQHF. The DNA of the CDR3 is TGTGCCAGTAGTACAGACCGCAATCAGCCCCAGCATTTT. The chain recombines TRBV19 with TRBJ1-5; D gene unclear. V lost 4 bases and J 2 bases, leaving 6 bases between the germline ends. Per germline, CDR1 LNHDA and CDR2 SQIVND (reference sequence). The CDR3 totals 13 residues.

This clone has a single count. The chain has TRBV5-1 and TRBJ2-5; 11 nucleotides agree with TRBD2. The V segment lost 0 bases and the J segment 2 bases; nucleotides outside the gene matches: 9. Germline values: CDR1 SGHRS, CDR2 YFSETQ. This CDR3 region has 18 residues. CDR3 nucleotides: TGCGCCAGCAGCTTGGTGCCAGCGACTAGCGGGGTACAAGAGACCCAGTACTTC. This translates into CASSLVPATSGVQETQYF. Looking up the rest from reference TRBV5-1 and TRBJ2-5 gives the full variable domain: KAGVTQTPRYLIKTRGQQVTLSCSPISGHRSVSWYQQTPGQGLQFLFEYFSETQRNKGNFPGRFSGRQFSNSRSEMNVSTLELGDSALYLCASSLVPATSGVQETQYFGPGTRLLVL.

CDR3 sequence: CASSPVRTGGGYEQYF. The CDR3 DNA reads as TGTGCCAGCTCACCCGTGAGGACAGGCGGGGGGTACGAGCAGTACTTC. The chain recombines TRBV18 with TRBJ2-7; tentatively, D is TRBD2 (8 bases). Trimming pared 3 bases from V and 4 bases from J, leaving 19 bases between. The CDR3 contains 16 residues. Germline lookup yields CDR1 KGHSH and CDR2 LQKENI.

The chain combines TRBV5-1 with TRBJ2-5, with 11 bases lining up with TRBD2. Germline CDR1 and CDR2: SGHRS and YFSETQ. Trimming at V came to 4 bases and at J to 5 bases, leaving 4 bases not matched to a gene. This CDR3 spans 14 amino acids. The DNA for the CDR3 is TGCGCCAGCAGCGGTCGGACTAGCGGGGAGACCCAGTACTTC. This codes for CASSGRTSGETQYF.

The gene calls are TRBV6-1 and TRBJ1-5; possibly TRBD1 for D (6 bases). The CDR3 contains 14 residues. CDR1 is MNHNS, CDR2 SASEGT, per germline. Trimming removed 6 bases from V and 1 base from J, with 10 bases in between. CDR3 bases: TGTGCCAGCAGAGATGACAGGAGCAATCAGCCCCAGCATTTT. It specifies CASRDDRSNQPQHF.